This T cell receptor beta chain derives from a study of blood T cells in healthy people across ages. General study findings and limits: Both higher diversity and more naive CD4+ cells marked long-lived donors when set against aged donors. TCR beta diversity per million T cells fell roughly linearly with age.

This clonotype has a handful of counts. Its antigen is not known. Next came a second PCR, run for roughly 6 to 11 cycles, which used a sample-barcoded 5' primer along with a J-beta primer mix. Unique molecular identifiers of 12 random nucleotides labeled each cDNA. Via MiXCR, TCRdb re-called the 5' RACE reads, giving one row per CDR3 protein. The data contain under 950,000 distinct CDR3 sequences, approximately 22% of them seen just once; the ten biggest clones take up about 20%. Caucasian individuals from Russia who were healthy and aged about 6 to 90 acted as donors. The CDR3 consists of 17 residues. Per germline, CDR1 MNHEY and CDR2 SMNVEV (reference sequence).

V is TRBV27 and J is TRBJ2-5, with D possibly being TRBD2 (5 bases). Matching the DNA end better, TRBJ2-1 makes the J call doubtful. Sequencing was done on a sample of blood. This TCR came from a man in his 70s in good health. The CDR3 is CASSFRGRGLGYNEQFF. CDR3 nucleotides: TGTGCCAGCAGTTTTAGAGGGAGAGGGCTTGGGTACAATGAGCAGTTCTTC.